These T cell receptor beta chains were read from a single sample in a study of CD4 T cells in relation to SARS-CoV-2 and coronaviruses. Using immunoSEQ multiplex PCR, the repertoire was profiled, and TCRdb retains in-frame clones only, with some absent. The table includes 25,000 to 30,000 clones, 74% detected once. For these TCRs, the target antigens are not known. Sequenced material: CD4+ T cells from PBMCs, cultured in vitro. All receptors come from a human donor in good health. Each CDR3 is given with its conserved first and last residue. D genes are given only for firm matches. Some rows mark clone size as missing; the rest say once, few, many or name a class of expanded clone.

length: 17
size: -
J: TRBJ1-1
D: -
V: TRBV28
DNA: TGTGCCAGCAGTTTATGGAACAGCGGGGTGCCAGACCGTGAAGCTTTCTTT
CDR3: CASSLWNSGVPDREAFF

length: 15
size: -
J: TRBJ1-5
D: TRBD1
V: TRBV6-6
DNA: TGTGCCAGCAGTTACCAGGGGGCCAGCAATCAGCCCCAGCATTTT
CDR3: CASSYQGASNQPQHF

length: 14
size: -
J: TRBJ2-2
D: -
V: TRBV6-4
DNA: TGTGCCAGCAGTGACAGACAGGCCACCGGGGAGCTGTTTTTT
CDR3: CASSDRQATGELFF

length: 16
size: few
J: TRBJ2-7
D: TRBD2
V: TRBV11-2
DNA: TGTGCCAGCAGCATCGGGACTAGCGGGAGGACCTACGAGCAGTACTTC
CDR3: CASSIGTSGRTYEQYF

length: 16
size: -
J: TRBJ1-2
D: -
V: TRBV30
DNA: TGTGCCTGGAGTGGCCCGGGTATGGTCGGGGGCTATGGCTACACCTTC
CDR3: CAWSGPGMVGGYGYTF

length: 16
size: -
J: TRBJ2-3
D: TRBD1
V: TRBV10-3
DNA: TGTGCCATCAGTGAGTCGACAGGGAGTCGCACAGATACGCAGTATTTT
CDR3: CAISESTGSRTDTQYF

length: 15
size: -
J: TRBJ1-6
D: TRBD1
V: TRBV11-1
DNA: TGTGCCAGCAGCTTACGAGGACCAGGGGGTTCACCCCTCCACTTT
CDR3: CASSLRGPGGSPLHF

length: 15
size: few
J: TRBJ2-7
D: -
V: TRBV9
DNA: TGTGCCAGCAGCGTAGAGTGGGGAAGCTCCTACGAGCAGTACTTC
CDR3: CASSVEWGSSYEQYF

length: 14
size: -
J: TRBJ2-5
D: TRBD2
V: TRBV3-1/TRBV3-2
DNA: TGTGCCAGCAGCCAAGGGTATAGCGGGGAGACCCAGTACTTC
CDR3: CASSQGYSGETQYF

length: 17
size: -
J: TRBJ2-1
D: TRBD2
V: TRBV5-4
DNA: TGTGCCAGCAGCCGTCGGACTAGCGGGAGCCAGGACAATGAGCAGTTCTTC
CDR3: CASSRRTSGSQDNEQFF

length: 13
size: once
J: TRBJ2-2
D: TRBD1
V: TRBV3-1/TRBV3-2
DNA: TGTGCCAGCAGACGACAGGGCGTCGGGGAGCTGTTTTTT
CDR3: CASRRQGVGELFF

length: 13
size: -
J: TRBJ2-5
D: TRBD1
V: TRBV6-5
DNA: TGTGCCAGCAGGAGGGGGACAGTAGAGACCCAGTACTTC
CDR3: CASRRGTVETQYF

length: 16
size: -
J: TRBJ1-6
D: -
V: TRBV4-1
DNA: TGCGCCAGCAGCCAGGCCCTCGTGACAGTTAATTCACCCCTCCACTTT
CDR3: CASSQALVTVNSPLHF

length: 12
size: few
J: TRBJ2-3
D: -
V: TRBV7-3
DNA: TGTGCCAGCAGCGGGAGATCGGATACGCAGTATTTT
CDR3: CASSGRSDTQYF

length: 14
size: -
J: TRBJ1-2
D: -
V: TRBV6-1
DNA: TGTGCCAGCAGTGAAGCAGGTCGGTTTCATGGCTACACCTTC
CDR3: CASSEAGRFHGYTF

length: 15
size: few
J: TRBJ1-1
D: -
V: TRBV4-2
DNA: TGTGCCAGCAGCCAAGATTGGGCACAGAACACTGAAGCTTTCTTT
CDR3: CASSQDWAQNTEAFF

length: 13
size: -
J: TRBJ1-5
D: -
V: TRBV9
DNA: TGTGCCAGCAGCTGGGGTGAGAATCAGCCCCAGCATTTT
CDR3: CASSWGENQPQHF

length: 17
size: -
J: TRBJ1-1
D: TRBD1
V: TRBV19
DNA: TGTGCCAGTAAATTAACCGGGACAGCTAAAATGAACACTGAAGCTTTCTTT
CDR3: CASKLTGTAKMNTEAFF

length: 17
size: -
J: TRBJ2-7
D: TRBD2
V: TRBV7-2
DNA: TGTGCCAGCAGCGCCCAGTCCCTAGCGGGGGCCTCCTACGAGCAGTACTTC
CDR3: CASSAQSLAGASYEQYF

length: 18
size: -
J: TRBJ2-1
D: -
V: TRBV3-1/TRBV3-2
DNA: TGTGCCAGCAGCCAAGAAGGTCTTGGGGGGAGCTCCTACAATGAGCAGTTCTTC
CDR3: CASSQEGLGGSSYNEQFF

length: 14
size: -
J: TRBJ1-4
D: TRBD1
V: TRBV19
DNA: TGTGCCAGTAGTGGGGGACAGCTGAATGAAAAACTGTTTTTT
CDR3: CASSGGQLNEKLFF

length: 14
size: -
J: TRBJ2-3
D: -
V: TRBV5-1
DNA: TGCGCCAGCAGCTTGGGATCGAGCACAGATACGCAGTATTTT
CDR3: CASSLGSSTDTQYF

length: 14
size: -
J: TRBJ2-3
D: TRBD2
V: TRBV5-1
DNA: TGCGCCAGCAGCATGACTAGCCTCACAGATACGCAGTATTTT
CDR3: CASSMTSLTDTQYF

length: 15
size: -
J: TRBJ1-3
D: -
V: TRBV14
DNA: TGTGCCAGCAGCCATCGCTCGGGGTTGGGGAACACCATATATTTT
CDR3: CASSHRSGLGNTIYF

length: 15
size: -
J: TRBJ2-7
D: -
V: TRBV18
DNA: TGTGCCAGCTCACCCCCGCTAATGGGGACCTACGAGCAGTACTTC
CDR3: CASSPPLMGTYEQYF

length: 13
size: -
J: TRBJ2-7
D: -
V: TRBV7-2
DNA: TGTGCCAGCAGCTCCTTAGCGGCCTACGAGCAGTACTTC
CDR3: CASSSLAAYEQYF